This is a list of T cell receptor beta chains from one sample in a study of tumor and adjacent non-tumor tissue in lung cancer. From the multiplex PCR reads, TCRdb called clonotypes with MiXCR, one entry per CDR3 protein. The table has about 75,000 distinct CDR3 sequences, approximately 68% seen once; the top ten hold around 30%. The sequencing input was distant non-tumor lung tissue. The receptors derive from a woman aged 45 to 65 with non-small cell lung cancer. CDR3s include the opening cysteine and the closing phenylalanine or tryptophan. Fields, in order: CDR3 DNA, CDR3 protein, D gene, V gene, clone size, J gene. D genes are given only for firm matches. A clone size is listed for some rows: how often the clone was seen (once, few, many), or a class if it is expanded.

DNA: TGTGCCAACAGCTTAGAACCATTAGGCGGGGAGCTGTTTTTT
CDR3: CANSLEPLGGELFF
D: NA
V: TRBV11-2
size: NA
J: TRBJ2-2

DNA: TGTGCCAGCAGCTCTAGCCCGGGAAACTACGAGTGGTACTTC
CDR3: CASSSSPGNYEWYF
D: NA
V: TRBV11-2
size: NA
J: TRBJ2-7

DNA: TGTGCCTGGAGTAAATCTAGCGGGAGGGAAAAAGATACGCAGTATTTT
CDR3: CAWSKSSGREKDTQYF
D: TRBD2
V: TRBV30
size: NA
J: TRBJ2-3

DNA: TGCAGTGCTAGAGCTGGGATCGGGGCCAAAAACATTCAGTACTTC
CDR3: CSARAGIGAKNIQYF
D: NA
V: TRBV20-1
size: many
J: TRBJ2-4

DNA: TGTGCCAGTAGTCCACATGGCGGTGTCCGGAACACTGAAGCTTTCTTT
CDR3: CASSPHGGVRNTEAFF
D: NA
V: TRBV28
size: NA
J: TRBJ1-1

DNA: TGTACCAGCAGCTTAGATTCCGGACTAGCGGTAGTAGATACGCAGTATTTT
CDR3: CTSSLDSGLAVVDTQYF
D: TRBD2
V: TRBV11-2
size: NA
J: TRBJ2-3

DNA: TGTGCCAGCAGTTACTCGAGCAGGGACAGGGGGCCCCAGTATTTT
CDR3: CASSYSSRDRGPQYF
D: TRBD1
V: TRBV6-6
size: NA
J: TRBJ2-3

DNA: TGTGCCAGCGACGAGAACGGGGACAGTAACGACTATGGCTACACCTTC
CDR3: CASDENGDSNDYGYTF
D: TRBD1
V: TRBV28
size: once
J: TRBJ1-2

DNA: TGCAGTGCTAGAAGGCTAGCGGGAGGTGGAGATACGCAGTATTTT
CDR3: CSARRLAGGGDTQYF
D: TRBD2
V: TRBV20-1
size: many
J: TRBJ2-3

DNA: TGTGTCAGCACAGACGGAATGAACACTGAAGCGTTCTTT
CDR3: CVSTDGMNTEAFF
D: NA
V: TRBV6-2/TRBV6-3
size: NA
J: TRBJ1-1

DNA: TGTGCCAGCAGAAAGGGGGCGGCCAATGAGCAGTTCTTC
CDR3: CASRKGAANEQFF
D: TRBD1
V: TRBV28
size: few
J: TRBJ2-1

DNA: TGTGCCAGCAGCGGTTTCATCGGACAGGGGAATAACGAGCAGTACTTC
CDR3: CASSGFIGQGNNEQYF
D: TRBD1
V: TRBV6-1
size: many
J: TRBJ2-7

DNA: TGTGCCAGTGCCTTGACAGGGGACGCCTACAATGAGCAGTTCTTC
CDR3: CASALTGDAYNEQFF
D: TRBD1
V: TRBV7-3
size: NA
J: TRBJ2-1

DNA: TGTGCCAGCAGTTTAGACACAGATACGCAGTATTTT
CDR3: CASSLDTDTQYF
D: NA
V: TRBV28
size: many
J: TRBJ2-3

DNA: TGTGTCAGCAGCTCCCACGGACTAACAAATGGATTCTACGAGCAGTACTTC
CDR3: CVSSSHGLTNGFYEQYF
D: NA
V: TRBV11-2
size: NA
J: TRBJ2-7

DNA: TGCAGCGTCGGATCGGACACCGGGGAGCTGTTTTTT
CDR3: CSVGSDTGELFF
D: NA
V: TRBV29-1
size: many
J: TRBJ2-2

DNA: TGTGCCAGCAGTAGACAGGGAGTTGGGGAGCTGTTTTTT
CDR3: CASSRQGVGELFF
D: TRBD1
V: TRBV6-5
size: many
J: TRBJ2-2

DNA: TGTACCAGCAGCCGCCGGGGTACAGATATGCAGTATTTT
CDR3: CTSSRRGTDMQYF
D: NA
V: TRBV11-3
size: NA
J: TRBJ2-3

DNA: TGTGCCAGCAGCTTGTCGGGACAGAATCCATTAATGGAGACCCAGTACTTC
CDR3: CASSLSGQNPLMETQYF
D: TRBD1
V: TRBV11-2
size: NA
J: TRBJ2-5

DNA: TGTGCCACCAGCTTAGATCCAGGACCCAATCATCCCCAGCGTTTT
CDR3: CATSLDPGPNHPQRF
D: NA
V: TRBV11-2
size: NA
J: TRBJ1-5

DNA: TGCAGTGCTAGCCGGGACAGCTCCTACCAGCAGTACTTC
CDR3: CSASRDSSYQQYF
D: TRBD1
V: TRBV20-1
size: NA
J: TRBJ2-7

DNA: TGTAGTGTTGAGGGTATCTCTGGGGCCAACGTCCTGACTTTC
CDR3: CSVEGISGANVLTF
D: NA
V: TRBV29-1
size: NA
J: TRBJ2-6

DNA: TGTGCTAGCATTGAAGGATCCGAGCAGTACTTC
CDR3: CASIEGSEQYF
D: NA
V: TRBV6-2/TRBV6-3
size: NA
J: TRBJ2-7

DNA: TGTGCCAGCAGCCCCTGGGACAGGGCCTCCTACGAGCAGTACTTC
CDR3: CASSPWDRASYEQYF
D: NA
V: TRBV21-1
size: NA
J: TRBJ2-7

DNA: TGCAGTGCTAGGATGAAGTGGGACCAAGAGACCCAGTACTTC
CDR3: CSARMKWDQETQYF
D: NA
V: TRBV20-1
size: NA
J: TRBJ2-5

DNA: TGTTCCAGCAGCCGCCGGAGAACAGATACGCAGTATTTT
CDR3: CSSSRRRTDTQYF
D: NA
V: TRBV11-3
size: NA
J: TRBJ2-3